This entry describes one TCR beta chain. What it binds is not known. This specimen belongs to a study of cytomegalovirus exposure and HLA in healthy donors. Findings of the study overall: A later analysis found common viral pathogens apparently linked to several of the most significant clusters. A missense variant in DCLRE1C was later tied to TCR beta V- and J-gene trimming. Cytomegalovirus association was assigned to over 150 TCR beta chains.

Vbeta (60) and Jbeta (13) primers were used in the PCR. The assay was immunoSEQ multiplex PCR, and TCRdb's table has in-frame clones only and misses some. The clone table shows 50,000 to 75,000 clones, with the ten largest holding over 2%. The receptor comes from a woman aged 18-29 years in good health and CMV-seronegative. Sequencing used PBMCs.

Here the CDR3 reads CASSGETGVQPQHF. CDR3 nucleotide sequence: TGTGCCAGCAGTGGGGAAACAGGGGTCCAGCCCCAGCATTTT. This chain connects TRBV2 to TRBJ1-5; 7 bases fit TRBD1. Germline V gene data show CDR1 as SNHLY and CDR2 as FYNNEI. The CDR3 covers 14 residues. After removal of 4 bases from V and 7 bases from J, the junction contained 7 bases not matched to a gene.